This T cell receptor beta chain was sequenced during a study of technical replicates of blood from several donors. Here immunoSEQ multiplex PCR was the method, and the copy in TCRdb shows in-frame clones only, minus some. This table has around 60,000 clones, about 92% appearing once. The CDR3 is 15 amino acids. With 4 bases clipped from V and 9 bases from J, the junction kept 13 bases outside the gene matches. Germline loops: CDR1 SGDLS, CDR2 YYNGEE. This clonotype originated in a human donor in good health. Some clones in this sample may be carry-over from other donors' samples. The chain combines TRBV9 with TRBJ2-4; TRBD2 matches at 7 bases. Sequencing was carried out using PBMCs. DNA of the CDR3: TGTGCCAGCAGCCGTAAAAACGATTGGGGGGGCATTCAGTACTTC. Amino acids: CASSRKNDWGGIQYF.